The rows below give T cell receptor beta chains drawn from one sample of a study of cytomegalovirus exposure and HLA in healthy donors. Sequencing was performed with immunoSEQ multiplex PCR; in TCRdb, only in-frame clones are kept and a portion is missing. This sample has roughly 200,000 clones, with around four fifths found just once. Material: PBMCs. These receptors originate from a middle-aged man in good health and CMV-seropositive. Each CDR3 is given with its conserved first and last residue. D genes are given only for firm matches. Clone sizes are given selectively: once, few, many, or a class where the clone is expanded.

v_gene: TRBV28; abundance: .; d_gene: TRBD1; j_gene: TRBJ2-7; CDR3nt: TGTGCCAGCAGTTTAAGCAGGGGGCGTTACGAGCAGTACTTC; CDR3aa: CASSLSRGRYEQYF
v_gene: TRBV5-1; abundance: .; d_gene: .; j_gene: TRBJ1-1; CDR3nt: TGCGCCAGCAGCTTGGGGGGAGCCCGGAACACTGAAGCTTTCTTT; CDR3aa: CASSLGGARNTEAFF
v_gene: TRBV7-6; abundance: few; d_gene: .; j_gene: TRBJ1-1; CDR3nt: TGTGCCAGCAGCTTAGGGGGGCAGCTCAACACTGAAGCTTTCTTT; CDR3aa: CASSLGGQLNTEAFF
v_gene: TRBV29-1; abundance: .; d_gene: TRBD1; j_gene: TRBJ1-6; CDR3nt: TGCAGCGTTTCTACGGGACAGGGAGGCTCACCCCTCCACTTT; CDR3aa: CSVSTGQGGSPLHF
v_gene: TRBV7-3; abundance: .; d_gene: .; j_gene: TRBJ2-1; CDR3nt: TGTGCCAGCAGCTTAGGTACAGGGGGGGGTGAGCAGTTCTTC; CDR3aa: CASSLGTGGGEQFF
v_gene: TRBV27; abundance: .; d_gene: TRBD2; j_gene: TRBJ2-3; CDR3nt: TGTGCCAGCAGTTTATCCCGTAGCGGGAGGCCGATAGGGGAGCAGTATTTT; CDR3aa: CASSLSRSGRPIGEQYF
v_gene: TRBV4-3; abundance: .; d_gene: .; j_gene: TRBJ1-2; CDR3nt: TGCGCCAGCAGCCCTATCGATGGTGGCTACACCTTC; CDR3aa: CASSPIDGGYTF
v_gene: TRBV27; abundance: .; d_gene: TRBD2; j_gene: TRBJ2-7; CDR3nt: TGTGCCAGCAGTTTACTCCTAGCGGGAGGGACCTACGAGCAGTACTTC; CDR3aa: CASSLLLAGGTYEQYF
v_gene: TRBV5-1; abundance: .; d_gene: TRBD2; j_gene: TRBJ2-2; CDR3nt: TGCGCCAGCAGCTTGGGGGGCGGGAGCCCCGGGGAGCTGTTTTTT; CDR3aa: CASSLGGGSPGELFF
v_gene: TRBV5-6; abundance: .; d_gene: TRBD1; j_gene: TRBJ1-4; CDR3nt: TGTGCCAGCAGCTTGTGGTACAGGGGGCGGGAGAATGAAAAACTGTTTTTT; CDR3aa: CASSLWYRGRENEKLFF
v_gene: TRBV28; abundance: .; d_gene: .; j_gene: TRBJ1-2; CDR3nt: TGTGCCAGCAGTTTACGGGGGAAACAGGATGGCTACACCTTC; CDR3aa: CASSLRGKQDGYTF